This T cell receptor (beta chain) came from a study of shared clonotypes between healthy human individuals. As for the study in general: CD4 naive cells filled three plates per donor, CD4 memory three, CD8 naive two and CD8 memory one.

As to this clone: The antigen is unknown.

The CDR3 runs to 16 residues. Germline CDR1 is SGHTS and CDR2 is YDEGEE. The ends were cut back, 0 bases at V and 0 bases at J, with 13 bases in the middle. Study conclusions and caveats: Rarefaction curves obtained for sorted subsets showed sequencing incomplete despite large depth.

Splitting of CD4+ cells produced CD45RA+ naive and CD45RA-negative memory subsets. Assay: immunoSEQ multiplex PCR; the TCRdb copy retains only in-frame clones and omits some. The sample includes about 680,000 clones, roughly 70% seen only once; the top ten take 1.5% to 2%. V is TRBV5-8 and J is TRBJ2-7; the D gene is possibly TRBD1 (6 bases). The TCR sequence derives from a woman aged 30 to 39 in good health. Material: memory CD4+ T cells sorted from blood. The subset denotes: CD45RA-negative fraction. CDR3 in amino acids: CASSLALDSSSYEQYF. The DNA for the CDR3 is TGTGCCAGCAGCTTGGCCCTGGACAGCAGCTCCTACGAGCAGTACTTC. Variable domain in full (rest from reference TRBV5-8 and TRBJ2-7): EAGVTQSPTHLIKTRGQQATLRCSPISGHTSVYWYQQALGLGLQFLLWYDEGEERNRGNFPPRFSGRQFPNYSSELNVNALELEDSALYLCASSLALDSSSYEQYFGPGTRLTVT.